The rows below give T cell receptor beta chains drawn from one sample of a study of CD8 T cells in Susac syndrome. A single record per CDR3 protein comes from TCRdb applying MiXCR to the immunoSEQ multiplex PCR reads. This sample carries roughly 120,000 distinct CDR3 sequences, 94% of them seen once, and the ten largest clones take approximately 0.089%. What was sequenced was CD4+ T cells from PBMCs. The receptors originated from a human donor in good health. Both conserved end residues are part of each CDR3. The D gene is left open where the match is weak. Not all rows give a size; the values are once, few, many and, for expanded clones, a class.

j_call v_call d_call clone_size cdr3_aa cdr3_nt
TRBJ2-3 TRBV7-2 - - CASSLDGPSTDTQYF TGTGCCAGCAGCTTAGACGGCCCTAGCACAGATACGCAGTATTTT
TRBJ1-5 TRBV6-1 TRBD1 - CASSPVVNRDRNQPQHF TGTGCCAGCAGTCCCGTAGTAAACCGGGACAGAAATCAGCCCCAGCATTTT
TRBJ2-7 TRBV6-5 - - CASSSLGAKNTYEQYF TGTGCCAGCAGTTCCCTCGGGGCAAAGAATACCTACGAGCAGTACTTC
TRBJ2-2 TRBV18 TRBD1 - CASSPTQPGQGNTGELFF TGTGCCAGCTCACCAACTCAACCCGGACAGGGCAACACCGGGGAGCTGTTTTTT
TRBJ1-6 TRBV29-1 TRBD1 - CSVMLGQEDSPLHF TGCAGCGTGATGCTGGGACAGGAGGATTCACCCCTCCACTTT
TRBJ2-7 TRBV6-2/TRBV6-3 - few CASGQGGEQYF TGTGCCAGCGGGCAGGGAGGCGAGCAGTACTTC
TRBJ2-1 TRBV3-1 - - CASSHLGVANEQFF TGTGCCAGCAGCCACTTGGGGGTCGCCAATGAGCAGTTCTTC
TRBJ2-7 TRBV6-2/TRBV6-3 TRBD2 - CASSLLGHQRGEQYF TGTGCCAGCAGTCTACTCGGACACCAGCGGGGCGAGCAGTACTTC
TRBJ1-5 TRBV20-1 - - CSARGQSNQPQHF TGCAGTGCTAGAGGGCAGAGCAATCAGCCCCAGCATTTT
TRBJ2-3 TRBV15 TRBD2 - CATSRALAGRLTDTQYF TGTGCCACCAGCAGAGCCCTAGCGGGAAGACTCACAGATACGCAGTATTTT
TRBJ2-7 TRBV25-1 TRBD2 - CASSRTSGGYEQYF TGTGCCAGCAGTAGGACTAGCGGGGGCTACGAGCAGTACTTC
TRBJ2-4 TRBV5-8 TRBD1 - CASSLAGDRGFTVDIQYF TGTGCCAGCAGCTTGGCGGGGGACAGGGGATTCACGGTTGACATTCAGTACTTC
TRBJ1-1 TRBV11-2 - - CASRQDSATEAFF TGTGCCAGCAGACAAGACAGCGCCACTGAAGCTTTCTTT